This T cell receptor (beta chain) was recovered during a study of control samples from healthy donors and cancer patients. CDR1 is KGHDR, CDR2 SFDVKD, per germline. The CDR3 loop spans 16 amino acids. The V and J ends lost 2 bases and 1 base respectively, with 11 bases between them. Generated by immunoSEQ multiplex PCR, the TCRdb table keeps only in-frame clones and is missing some. The sample shows under 450,000 clones, about nine tenths of them seen only once. Sequences were obtained from PBMCs. The sequence derives from a man in his forties or fifties with head and neck cancer. V is TRBV24-1 and J is TRBJ2-1; D possibly corresponds to TRBD1 (6 bases). CDR3 region: CATSDSEGVSYNEQFF. CDR3 in DNA: TGTGCCACCAGTGATTCAGAGGGGGTGTCCTACAATGAGCAGTTCTTC.